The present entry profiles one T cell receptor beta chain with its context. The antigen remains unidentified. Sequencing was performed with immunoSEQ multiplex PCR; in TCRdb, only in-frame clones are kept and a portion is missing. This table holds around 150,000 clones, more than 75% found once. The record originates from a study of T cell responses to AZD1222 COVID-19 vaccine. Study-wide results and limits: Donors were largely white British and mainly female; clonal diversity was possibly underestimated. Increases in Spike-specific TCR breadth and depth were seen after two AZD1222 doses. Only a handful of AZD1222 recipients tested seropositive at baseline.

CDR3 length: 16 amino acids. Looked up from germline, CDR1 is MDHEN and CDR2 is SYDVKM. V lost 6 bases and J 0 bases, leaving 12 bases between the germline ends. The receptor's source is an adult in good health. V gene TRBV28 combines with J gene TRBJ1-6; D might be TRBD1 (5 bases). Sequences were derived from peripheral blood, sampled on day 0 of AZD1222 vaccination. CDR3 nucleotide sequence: TGTGCCAGCAGGGGACGGACGAGCTCCTATAATTCACCCCTCCACTTT. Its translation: CASRGRTSSYNSPLHF.